This T cell receptor (beta chain) is drawn from a study of long-term antiretroviral therapy in people with HIV. Study at large: The oldest samples precede the 2015 immediate-ART recommendation by about a decade.

The assay used was immunoSEQ (version v3.0), run at survey level. Clones were read by immunoSEQ multiplex PCR, and TCRdb kept only the in-frame ones, dropping some. The data hold around 9,700 clones, with about 81% observed a single time. Study results and caveats: Controls had broader CDR3 length ranges than HIV repertoires did.

The CDR3 sequence is 14 residues long. This clone is termed medium-sized. Its antigen is not known. HIV-positive participants all received treatment in the United States. V usage is TRBV21-1 and J usage is TRBJ1-1; TRBD1 is the table's D call, not checked against the DNA. TRBV21-1 is a listed pseudogene. Specimen: unsorted PBMCs, collected 1.8 years after starting antiretroviral therapy. The source of this sequence is a man aged 35 to 55 with HIV. The CDR3 sequence: CASILWGTRTEAFF. The CDR3 nucleotides are TGTGCCAGCATTCTATGGGGCACCCGGACTGAAGCTTTCTTT.